This TCR beta chain was identified during a study of T cells expressing NK-cell markers. Looking at the study overall: Beta-chain profiling covered CD3+CD56+NKG2C+, CD3+CD56+NKG2C- and CD3+CD56-NKG2C+ sorted subsets. Within the sequenced cohort of eight donors, seven exhibited HCMV seropositivity and one was seronegative.

Germline CDR1 reads SGHAT; CDR2 reads FQNNGV. The CDR3 contains 14 residues. UMI-tagged 5'RACE template switching yielded the TCR beta cDNA. For each CDR3 protein, TCRdb gives one entry from its re-call of the 5' RACE reads, without DNA. Recorded for this sample: about 460,000 distinct CDR3 sequences. Sequencing was performed on blood T cells: a sorted CD56 or NKG2C T cell subset, CD4+ or CD8+ T cells, or bulk PBMC T cells (not recorded which). The gene calls are TRBV11-2 and TRBJ2-3; TCRdb proposes TRBD1, but this gene call is untestable without DNA. The source is a woman aged 50 to 65 in good health. The CDR3 loop reads CASGAFGVTDTQYF.